This TCR beta chain originates from a study of blood T cell repertoires in COVID-19. Assay used: immunoSEQ multiplex PCR; TCRdb lists only in-frame clones, some missing. The data show 300,000 to 450,000 clones, with approximately 89% seen just once and just under 4% held by the top ten. The CDR3 totals 16 residues. CDR1 and CDR2 from the germline V gene are WNHNN and SYGVQD (reference sequence). Trimming shortened V by 4 bases and J by 4 bases, and 17 bases separated the two germline ends. The sample was peripheral blood. This TCR derives from a woman in her sixties or seventies with COVID-19, enrolled during active disease. The chain has TRBV10-1 and TRBJ2-1; D might be TRBD2 (5 bases). CDR3 sequence (DNA): TGCGCCAGCAGTGTACGAGGGTTTAAGGGATACAATGAGCAGTTCTTC. Encoded protein: CASSVRGFKGYNEQFF.